This T cell receptor beta chain is drawn from a study of tumor-infiltrating lymphocytes in primary liver carcinoma. On the study more broadly: Roughly 3.65 to 8 million productive TCRbeta reads were obtained per sample, with similar numbers across tissue types.

Germline V gives CDR1 MNHEY, CDR2 SVGAGI. The CDR3 runs 13 residues. Unsorted whole blood served as the source of blood RNA, and germline DNA was extracted as well. The patients, who had chronic HBV infection, were treatment-naive (untreated). Before any surgery took place, four milliliters of peripheral blood were collected. Overall study findings and caveats: Overlap between tumor regions exceeded overlap of tumor with adjacent tissue or blood.

Starting from approximately 0.45 ug of total RNA, TCR beta cDNA was produced with a primer in the constant region. Generation of the TCR beta libraries relied on three nested multiplex PCR rounds using slightly modified ARM-PCR. The opening two PCR rounds, about 11 cycles each, paired TRBV1-TRBV30 forward primers with a C-beta reverse primer. TCRdb redid the calling of the multiplex PCR reads with MiXCR, one entry per CDR3 protein. Here the sample spans about 210,000 distinct CDR3 sequences, less than 70% being singletons. A few counts support this clonotype. Its antigen is as yet unknown. A read error may produce the germline difference seen at one junction end.

This TCR came from a woman aged 60-75 years with primary liver carcinoma and hepatitis B virus infection. The material sequenced was peripheral blood. The chain employs TRBV6-5 and TRBJ2-1; D gene ambiguous. CDR3 bases: TGTACCAGTAGTTACTCGTCTTCCGATGAGCAGTTCTTC. It translates to CTSSYSSSDEQFF.